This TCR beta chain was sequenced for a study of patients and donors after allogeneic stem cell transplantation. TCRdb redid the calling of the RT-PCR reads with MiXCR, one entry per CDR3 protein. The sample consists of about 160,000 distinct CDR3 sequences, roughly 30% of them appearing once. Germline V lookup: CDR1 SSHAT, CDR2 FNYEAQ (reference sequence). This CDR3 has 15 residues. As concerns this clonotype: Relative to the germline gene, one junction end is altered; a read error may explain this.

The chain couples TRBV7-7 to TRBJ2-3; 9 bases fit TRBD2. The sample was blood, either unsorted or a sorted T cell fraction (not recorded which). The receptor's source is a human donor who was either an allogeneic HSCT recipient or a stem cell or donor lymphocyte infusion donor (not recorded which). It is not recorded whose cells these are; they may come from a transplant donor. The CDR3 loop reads CASSATSGSTDTQYF. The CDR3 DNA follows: TGTGCTAGCAGCGCAACTAGCGGGAGCACAGATACGCAGTATTTT.